The clone carrying this T cell receptor beta chain was picked up a small number of times. Its antigen remains unidentified. The data were taken from a study of human T cells and chemical hapten exposure. Study overall: Patients received weekly diphenylcyclopropenone doses to the scalp throughout the approximately 23-week study. A mostly female patient group had alopecia areata, totalis or universalis.

Specified time point: patch test 1, 2 weeks after DPC sensitization. Treatment: therapeutic diphenylcyclopropenone sensitization with weekly scalp DPC. Study observations and caveats: TCRs at a frequency above 1 in 1000 stayed unchanged with DPC sensitization.

MiXCR, applied by TCRdb to the RACE reads, yields one record per CDR3 protein. The profile shows 90,000 to 120,000 distinct CDR3 sequences, 11% of them singletons. The clonotype comes from a woman between 40 and 50 years old with alopecia areata. Some clones in this sample may be carry-over from other donors' samples. Sequencing used whole blood, obtained in connection with sensitization to the hapten diphenylcyclopropenone (DPC).

The CDR3 here is CASSLYGGRTGELFF. Here the CDR3 DNA reads TGTGCCAGCAGTTTATACGGGGGGCGGACCGGGGAGCTGTTTTTT. V and J are TRBV27 and TRBJ2-2; tentatively, D is TRBD2 (7 bases). The ends were cut back, 1 base at V and 5 bases at J, with 11 bases in the middle. Germline loops: CDR1 MNHEY, CDR2 SMNVEV (reference sequence). This CDR3 contains 15 residues.